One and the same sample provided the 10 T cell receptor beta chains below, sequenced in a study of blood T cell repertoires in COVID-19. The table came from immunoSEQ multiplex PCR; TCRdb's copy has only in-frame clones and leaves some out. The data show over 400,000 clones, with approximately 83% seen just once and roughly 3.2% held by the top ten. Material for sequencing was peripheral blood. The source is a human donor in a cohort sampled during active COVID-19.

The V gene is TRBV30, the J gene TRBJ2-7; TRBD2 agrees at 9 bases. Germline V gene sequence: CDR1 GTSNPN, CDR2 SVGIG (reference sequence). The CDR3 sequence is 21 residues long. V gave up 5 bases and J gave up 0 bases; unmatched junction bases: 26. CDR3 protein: CAWDKWSGRFSNRPSSYEQYF. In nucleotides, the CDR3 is TGTGCCTGGGATAAATGGAGCGGGAGGTTCTCTAATAGACCGAGCTCCTACGAGCAGTACTTC.

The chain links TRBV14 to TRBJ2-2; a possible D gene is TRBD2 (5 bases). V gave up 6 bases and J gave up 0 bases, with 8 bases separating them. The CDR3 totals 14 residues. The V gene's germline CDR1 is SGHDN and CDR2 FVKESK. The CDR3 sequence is CASRSGTNTGELFF. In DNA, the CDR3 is TGTGCCAGCAGATCGGGAACGAACACCGGGGAGCTGTTTTTT. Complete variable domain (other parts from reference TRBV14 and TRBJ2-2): EAGVTQFPSHSVIEKGQTVTLRCDPISGHDNLYWYRRVMGKEIKFLLHFVKESKQDESGMPNNRFLAERTGGTYSTLKVQPAELEDSGVYFCASRSGTNTGELFFGEGSRLTVL.

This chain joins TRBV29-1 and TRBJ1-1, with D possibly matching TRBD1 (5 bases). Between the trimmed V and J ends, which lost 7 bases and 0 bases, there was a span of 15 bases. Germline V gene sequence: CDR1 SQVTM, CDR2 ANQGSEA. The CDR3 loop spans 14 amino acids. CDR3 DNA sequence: TGCAGCGCCCGATGGGGGGAGATGAACACTGAAGCTTTCTTT. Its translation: CSARWGEMNTEAFF.

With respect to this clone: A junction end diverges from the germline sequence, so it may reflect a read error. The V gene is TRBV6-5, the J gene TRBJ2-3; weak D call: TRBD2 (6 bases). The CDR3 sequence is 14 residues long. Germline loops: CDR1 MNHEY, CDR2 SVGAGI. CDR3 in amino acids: CASWEASSKDTQYF. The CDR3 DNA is TGTGCCAGCTGGGAGGCGTCTAGCAAAGATACGCAGTATTTT.

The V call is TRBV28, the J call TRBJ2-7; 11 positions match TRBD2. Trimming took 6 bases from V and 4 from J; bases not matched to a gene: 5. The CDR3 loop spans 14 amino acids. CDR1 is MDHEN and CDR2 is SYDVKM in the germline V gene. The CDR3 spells CASRLGLAVYEQYF. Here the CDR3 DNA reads TGTGCCAGCAGGTTGGGACTAGCGGTTTACGAGCAGTACTTC. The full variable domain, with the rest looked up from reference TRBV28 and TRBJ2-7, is DVKVTQSSRYLVKRTGEKVFLECVQDMDHENMFWYRQDPGLGLRLIYFSYDVKMKEKGDIPEGYSVSREKKERFSLILESASTNQTSMYLCASRLGLAVYEQYFGPGTRLTVT.

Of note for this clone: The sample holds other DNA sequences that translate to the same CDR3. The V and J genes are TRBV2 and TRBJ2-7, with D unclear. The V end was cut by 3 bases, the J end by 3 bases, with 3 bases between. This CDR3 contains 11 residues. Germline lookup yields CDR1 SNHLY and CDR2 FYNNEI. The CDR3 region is CASSERYEQYF. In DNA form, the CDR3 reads TGTGCCAGCAGTGAGCGCTACGAGCAGTACTTC.

CDR3 region: CASSFRGGYEQYF. CDR3 DNA: TGTGCCAGCAGCTTCAGAGGGGGCTACGAGCAGTACTTC. This chain joins TRBV3-1 (or the pseudogene TRBV3-2) and TRBJ2-7, with D tentatively TRBD1 (6 bases). The CDR3 contains 13 residues. With 5 bases removed from V and 3 bases from J, the gap between germline ends came to 11 bases. CDR1 LGHDT and CDR2 YNNKEL come from the germline V gene (reference sequence).

This chain's CDR3 is CASSLYPTGSSYEQYF. CDR3 sequence (DNA): TGTGCCAGCTCACTATACCCGACAGGGAGTTCTTACGAGCAGTACTTC. The chain has TRBV18 and TRBJ2-7; 7 bases are shared with TRBD1. V shed 4 bases, J shed 4 bases, and the junction held 13 bases outside the gene matches. The CDR3 runs 16 residues. Germline-derived CDR1 and CDR2 are KGHSH and LQKENI.

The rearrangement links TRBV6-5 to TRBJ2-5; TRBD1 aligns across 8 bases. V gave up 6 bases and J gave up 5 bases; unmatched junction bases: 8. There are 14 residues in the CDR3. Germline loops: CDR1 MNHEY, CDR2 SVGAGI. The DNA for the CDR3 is TGTGCCAGCAGCCCCGACAGGGGTGAGGAGACCCAGTACTTC. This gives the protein CASSPDRGEETQYF.

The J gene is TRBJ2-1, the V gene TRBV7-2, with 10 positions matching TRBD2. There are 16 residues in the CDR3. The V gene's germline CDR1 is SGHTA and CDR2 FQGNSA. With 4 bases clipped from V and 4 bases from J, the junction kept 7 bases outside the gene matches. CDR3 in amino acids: CASSSLAGELYNEQFF. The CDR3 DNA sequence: TGTGCCAGCAGCTCGCTAGCGGGAGAACTTTACAATGAGCAGTTCTTC.